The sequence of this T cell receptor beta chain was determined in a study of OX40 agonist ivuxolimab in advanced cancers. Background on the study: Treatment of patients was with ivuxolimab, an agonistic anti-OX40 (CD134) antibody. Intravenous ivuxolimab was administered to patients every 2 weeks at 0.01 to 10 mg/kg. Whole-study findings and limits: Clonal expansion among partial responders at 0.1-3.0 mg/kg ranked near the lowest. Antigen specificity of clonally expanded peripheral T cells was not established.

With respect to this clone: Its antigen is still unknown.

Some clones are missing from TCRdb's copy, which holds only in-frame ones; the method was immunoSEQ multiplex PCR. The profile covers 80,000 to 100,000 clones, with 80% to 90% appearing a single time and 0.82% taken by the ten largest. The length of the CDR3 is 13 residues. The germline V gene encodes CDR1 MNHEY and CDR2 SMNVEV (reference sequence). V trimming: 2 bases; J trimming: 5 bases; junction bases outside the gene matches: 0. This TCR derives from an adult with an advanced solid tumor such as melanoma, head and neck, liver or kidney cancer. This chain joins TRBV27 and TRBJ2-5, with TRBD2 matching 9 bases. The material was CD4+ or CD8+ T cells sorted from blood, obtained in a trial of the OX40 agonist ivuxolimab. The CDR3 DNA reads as TGTGCCAGCAGTTTAAGCGGGAGGGAGACCCAGTACTTC. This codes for CASSLSGRETQYF.